This T cell receptor (beta chain) was captured in a study of identical twins. Ten or more counts support this clonotype. Template switching supplied a universal primer site; unique molecular identifiers were carried on the cDNA. TCRdb ran MiXCR on the 5' RACE reads and lists one entry per CDR3 protein. The sample includes about 690,000 distinct CDR3 sequences, roughly 6% seen only once; the top ten take under 2%. With V trimmed by 8 bases and J by 0 bases, 9 bases remained unmatched. Germline-derived CDR1 and CDR2 are MNHEY and SMNVEV (reference sequence). CDR3 length equals 16 residues. The sequencing sample was made of naive T cells sorted from blood. The sequence was obtained from a young man in good health. This chain links TRBV27 with TRBJ2-1, with 8 positions matching TRBD2. CDR3 DNA: TGTGCCAGCGTAGCATTACTAGCGGACTCCTACAATGAGCAGTTCTTC. Its translation is CASVALLADSYNEQFF.